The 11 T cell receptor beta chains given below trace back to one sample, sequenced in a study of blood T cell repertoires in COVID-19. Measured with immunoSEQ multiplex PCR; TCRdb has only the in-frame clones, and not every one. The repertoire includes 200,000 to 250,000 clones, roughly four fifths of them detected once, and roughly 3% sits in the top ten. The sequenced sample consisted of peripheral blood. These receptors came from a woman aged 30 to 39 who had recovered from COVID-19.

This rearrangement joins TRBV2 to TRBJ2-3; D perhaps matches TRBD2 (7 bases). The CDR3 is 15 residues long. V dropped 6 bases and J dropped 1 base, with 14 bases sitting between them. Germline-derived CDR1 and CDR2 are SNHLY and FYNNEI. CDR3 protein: CASSVGGAGTDTQYF. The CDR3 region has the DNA TGTGCCAGCAGCGTGGGGGGGGCCGGCACAGATACGCAGTATTTT.

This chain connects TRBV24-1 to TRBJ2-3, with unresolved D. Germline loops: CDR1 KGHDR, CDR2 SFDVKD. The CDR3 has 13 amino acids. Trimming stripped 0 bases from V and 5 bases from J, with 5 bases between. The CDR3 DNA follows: TGTGCCACCAGTGATTTGCCCCAAGATACGCAGTATTTT. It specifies CATSDLPQDTQYF.

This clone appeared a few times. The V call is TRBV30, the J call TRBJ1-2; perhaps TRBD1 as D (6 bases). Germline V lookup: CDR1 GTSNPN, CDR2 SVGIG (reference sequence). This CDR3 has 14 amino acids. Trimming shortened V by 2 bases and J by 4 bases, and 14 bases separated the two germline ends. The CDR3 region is CAWSPGGTSYGYTF. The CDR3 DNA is TGTGCCTGGAGTCCGGGGGGCACCTCCTATGGCTACACCTTC.

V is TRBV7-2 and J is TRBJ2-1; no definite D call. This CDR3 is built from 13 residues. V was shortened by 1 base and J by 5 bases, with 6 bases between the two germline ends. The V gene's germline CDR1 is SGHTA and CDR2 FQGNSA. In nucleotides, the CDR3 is TGTGCCAGCAGCTTAGGACTTCACAATGAGCAGTTCTTC. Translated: CASSLGLHNEQFF.

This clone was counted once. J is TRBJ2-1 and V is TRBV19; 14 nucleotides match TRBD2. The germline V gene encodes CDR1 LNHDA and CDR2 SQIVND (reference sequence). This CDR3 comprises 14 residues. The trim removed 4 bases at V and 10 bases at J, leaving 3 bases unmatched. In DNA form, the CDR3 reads TGTGCCAGTAGTAAGGGACTAGCGGGAGTGGAGCAGTTCTTC. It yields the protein CASSKGLAGVEQFF.

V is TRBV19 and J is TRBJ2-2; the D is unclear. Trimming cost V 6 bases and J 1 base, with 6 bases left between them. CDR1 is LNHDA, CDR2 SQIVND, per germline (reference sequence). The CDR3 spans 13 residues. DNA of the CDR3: TGTGCCAGTAGCCGGAGGAACACCGGGGAGCTGTTTTTT. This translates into CASSRRNTGELFF.

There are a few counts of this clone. The CDR3 is CASSLPGVNTGELFF. Here the CDR3 DNA reads TGTGCCAGCAGCTTACCCGGGGTCAACACCGGGGAGCTGTTTTTT. This chain links TRBV5-6 with TRBJ2-2, with D tentatively TRBD2 (5 bases). The V end lost 2 bases, the J end lost 2 bases, and 10 bases lay between the germline ends. The CDR3 sequence is 15 residues long. Germline V gene data show CDR1 as SGHDT and CDR2 as YYEEEE.

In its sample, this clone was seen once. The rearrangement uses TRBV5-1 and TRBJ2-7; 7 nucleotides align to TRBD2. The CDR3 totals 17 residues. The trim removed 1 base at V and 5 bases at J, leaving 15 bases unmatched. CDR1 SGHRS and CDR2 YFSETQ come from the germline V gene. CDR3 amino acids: CASSLLGLMASGDEQYF. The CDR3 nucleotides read TGCGCCAGCAGCTTGCTTGGTTTGATGGCTAGCGGCGACGAGCAGTACTTC.

CDR3 DNA: TGTGCCAGCAGCCAAGATGCTGGTCGCAGGGGCGTATGGAGGCAAGAGACCCAGTACTTC. This codes for CASSQDAGRRGVWRQETQYF. The chain links TRBV3-1 (or the pseudogene TRBV3-2) to TRBJ2-5, with D possibly TRBD1 on 6 matching bases. From germline, CDR1 is LGHDT and CDR2 YNNKEL (reference sequence). V was trimmed by 0 bases and J by 2 bases, leaving 25 bases between them. CDR3 length: 20 residues.

The CDR3 DNA follows: TGTGCCAGCAGCTTAGGAGCGGGTAGTAGGGAGCAGTACTTC. Amino acid sequence: CASSLGAGSREQYF. The V gene is TRBV7-8, the J gene TRBJ2-7, with D possibly matching TRBD2 (6 bases). V was trimmed by 1 base and J by 7 bases, leaving 14 bases between them. This CDR3 comprises 14 residues. Germline lookup yields CDR1 SGHVS and CDR2 FQNEAQ. The full variable domain, completed using reference TRBV7-8 and TRBJ2-7, is GAGVSQSPRYKVAKRGQDVALRCDPISGHVSLFWYQQALGQGPEFLTYFQNEAQLDKSGLPSDRFFAERPEGSVSTLKIQRTQQEDSAVYLCASSLGAGSREQYFGPGTRLTVT.

In DNA, the CDR3 is TGCGCCAGCAGCGTCGACTGGACAGGGGGTATGGCTTTCTTT. Amino acid sequence: CASSVDWTGGMAFF. V is TRBV5-1 and J is TRBJ1-1, with 10 bases matching TRBD1. J lost 11 bases, V lost 4 bases, and 11 bases had no gene match. CDR1 is SGHRS and CDR2 is YFSETQ in the germline V gene. This CDR3 region has 14 residues. The full variable domain, rest sourced from reference TRBV5-1 and TRBJ1-1, is KAGVTQTPRYLIKTRGQQVTLSCSPISGHRSVSWYQQTPGQGLQFLFEYFSETQRNKGNFPGRFSGRQFSNSRSEMNVSTLELGDSALYLCASSVDWTGGMAFFGQGTRLTVV.